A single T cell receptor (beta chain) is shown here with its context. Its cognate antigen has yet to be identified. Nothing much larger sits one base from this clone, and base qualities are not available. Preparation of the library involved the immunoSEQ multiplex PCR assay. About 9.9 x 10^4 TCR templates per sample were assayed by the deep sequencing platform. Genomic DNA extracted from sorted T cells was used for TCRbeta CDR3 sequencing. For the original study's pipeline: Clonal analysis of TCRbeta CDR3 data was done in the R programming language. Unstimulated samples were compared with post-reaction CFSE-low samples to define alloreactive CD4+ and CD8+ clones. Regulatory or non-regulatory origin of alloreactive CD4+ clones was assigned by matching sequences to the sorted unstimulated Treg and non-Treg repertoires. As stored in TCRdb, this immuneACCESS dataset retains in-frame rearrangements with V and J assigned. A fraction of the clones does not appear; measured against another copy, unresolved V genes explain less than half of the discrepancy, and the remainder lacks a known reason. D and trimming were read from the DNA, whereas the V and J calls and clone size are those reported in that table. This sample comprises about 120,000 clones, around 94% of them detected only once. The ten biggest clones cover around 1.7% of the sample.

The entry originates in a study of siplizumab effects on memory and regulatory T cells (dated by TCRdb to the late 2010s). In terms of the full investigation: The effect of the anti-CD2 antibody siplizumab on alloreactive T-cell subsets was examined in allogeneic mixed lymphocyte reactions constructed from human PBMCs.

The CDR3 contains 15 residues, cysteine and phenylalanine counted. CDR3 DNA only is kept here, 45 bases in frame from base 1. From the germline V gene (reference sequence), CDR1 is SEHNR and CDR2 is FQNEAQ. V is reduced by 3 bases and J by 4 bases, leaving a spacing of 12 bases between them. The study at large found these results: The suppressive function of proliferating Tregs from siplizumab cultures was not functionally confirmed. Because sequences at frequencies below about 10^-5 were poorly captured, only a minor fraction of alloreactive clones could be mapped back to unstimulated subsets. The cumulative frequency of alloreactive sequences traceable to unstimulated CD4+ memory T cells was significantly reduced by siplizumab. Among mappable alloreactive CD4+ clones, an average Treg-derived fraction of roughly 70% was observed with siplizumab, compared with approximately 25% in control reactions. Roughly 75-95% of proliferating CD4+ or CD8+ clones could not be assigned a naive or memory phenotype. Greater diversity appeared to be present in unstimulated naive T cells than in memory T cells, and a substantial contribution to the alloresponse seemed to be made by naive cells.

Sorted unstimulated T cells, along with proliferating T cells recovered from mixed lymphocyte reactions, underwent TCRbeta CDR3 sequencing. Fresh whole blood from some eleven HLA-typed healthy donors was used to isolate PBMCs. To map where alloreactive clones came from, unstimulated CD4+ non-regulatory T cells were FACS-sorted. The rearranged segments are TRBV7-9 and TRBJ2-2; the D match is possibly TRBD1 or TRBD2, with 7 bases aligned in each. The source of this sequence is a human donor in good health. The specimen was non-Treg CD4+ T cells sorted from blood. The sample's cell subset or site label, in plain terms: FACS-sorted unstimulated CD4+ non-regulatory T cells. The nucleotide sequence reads TGTGCCAGCAGCTTTCTCAGGGGGGGCACCGGGGAGCTGTTTTTT. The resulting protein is CASSFLRGGTGELFF. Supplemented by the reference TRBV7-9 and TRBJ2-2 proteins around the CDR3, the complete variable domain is DTGVSQNPRHKITKRGQNVTFRCDPISEHNRLYWYRQTLGQGPEFLTYFQNEAQLEKSRLLSDRFSAERPKGSFSTLEIQRTEQGDSAMYLCASSFLRGGTGELFFGEGSRLTVL.